This TCR beta chain stems from a study of cytomegalovirus exposure and HLA in healthy donors. It was with 60 Vbeta and 13 Jbeta primers that the PCR ran. Assay used: immunoSEQ multiplex PCR; TCRdb lists only in-frame clones, some missing. The sample includes 100,000 to 120,000 clones, roughly 80% seen only once; the top ten take 6.5% to 9.5%. This CDR3 spans 12 amino acids. V trimming: 6 bases; J trimming: 13 bases; junction bases outside the gene matches: 8. Germline V lookup: CDR1 MNHNY, CDR2 SVGAGI (reference sequence). Sequencing used PBMCs. This clonotype originated in a woman in her thirties or forties in good health and CMV-seropositive. The rearrangement joins TRBV6-6 to TRBJ2-1, with TRBD2 identical over 8 bases. The CDR3 sequence is CASRGAGGLQFF. CDR3 sequence (DNA): TGTGCCAGCAGGGGGGCGGGGGGTCTACAGTTCTTC.